This is a list of T cell receptor beta chains from one sample in a study of cytomegalovirus exposure and HLA in healthy donors. Assay: immunoSEQ multiplex PCR; the TCRdb copy retains only in-frame clones and omits some. The table includes about 200,000 clones, about 89% detected once. The source material was PBMCs. Source of these receptors: a man aged 25-45 years in good health and CMV-seronegative. Both conserved end residues are part of each CDR3. The D gene is left open where the match is weak. Clone size appears in some rows only: once, few, many, or a class for an expanded clone.

D gene: TRBD1; V gene: TRBV4-2; J gene: TRBJ1-3; clone size: .; CDR3 DNA: TGTGCCAGCAGCCAAGACCGGGACAGAAAAAACACCATATATTTT; CDR3 protein: CASSQDRDRKNTIYF
D gene: .; V gene: TRBV4-1; J gene: TRBJ2-7; clone size: .; CDR3 DNA: TGCGCCAGCAGCCCTGGACCAGGGAGGATGACCGAGCAGTACTTC; CDR3 protein: CASSPGPGRMTEQYF
D gene: .; V gene: TRBV2; J gene: TRBJ1-2; clone size: .; CDR3 DNA: TGTGCCAGCGGGCCACGTCCTGGCTACACCTTC; CDR3 protein: CASGPRPGYTF
D gene: TRBD2; V gene: TRBV6-1; J gene: TRBJ2-5; clone size: .; CDR3 DNA: TGTGCCAGCAGTACTTTAGCGGGGAAAGAGACCCAGTACTTC; CDR3 protein: CASSTLAGKETQYF
D gene: .; V gene: TRBV28; J gene: TRBJ1-5; clone size: .; CDR3 DNA: TGTGCCAGTACAGGAGGGCAGCCCCAGCATTTT; CDR3 protein: CASTGGQPQHF
D gene: .; V gene: TRBV19; J gene: TRBJ1-5; clone size: .; CDR3 DNA: .; CDR3 protein: CASNGVWGQGIYF
D gene: TRBD1; V gene: TRBV27; J gene: TRBJ1-6; clone size: .; CDR3 DNA: TGTGCCGGACAGGGGGCGGACGATTCACCCCTCCACTTT; CDR3 protein: CAGQGADDSPLHF
D gene: .; V gene: TRBV28; J gene: TRBJ1-2; clone size: .; CDR3 DNA: TGTGCCAGCAGGCCAGGGTTTATAGACTATGGCTACACCTTC; CDR3 protein: CASRPGFIDYGYTF
D gene: .; V gene: TRBV5-5; J gene: TRBJ1-1; clone size: .; CDR3 DNA: TGTGCCAGCAGCTTGGATCAGTTTTTTGGAGGCGGCACTGAAGCTTTCTTT; CDR3 protein: CASSLDQFFGGGTEAFF
D gene: TRBD2; V gene: TRBV9; J gene: TRBJ2-7; clone size: few; CDR3 DNA: TGTGCCAGCAGCCCCCTAGCGGGAGGGTCCGAGCAGTACTTC; CDR3 protein: CASSPLAGGSEQYF
D gene: .; V gene: TRBV18; J gene: TRBJ1-1; clone size: .; CDR3 DNA: TGTGCCAGCTCACCACGACAGAACACTGAAGCTTTCTTT; CDR3 protein: CASSPRQNTEAFF
D gene: .; V gene: TRBV6-5; J gene: TRBJ1-5; clone size: .; CDR3 DNA: TGTGCCAGCAGTTTAACAGGGACGGATCAGCCCCAGCATTTT; CDR3 protein: CASSLTGTDQPQHF
D gene: .; V gene: TRBV5-1; J gene: TRBJ2-1; clone size: once; CDR3 DNA: TGCGCCAGCAGCTTGTCGGGCAGGGGCTCCTACAATGAGCAGTTCTTC; CDR3 protein: CASSLSGRGSYNEQFF
D gene: .; V gene: TRBV7-9; J gene: TRBJ2-1; clone size: .; CDR3 DNA: TGTGCCAGCAGCTTAGACGGTTACAATGAGCAGTTCTTC; CDR3 protein: CASSLDGYNEQFF
D gene: .; V gene: TRBV28; J gene: TRBJ2-3; clone size: .; CDR3 DNA: TGTGCCAGCAGTGCGGGCGCCGGCACAGATACGCAGTATTTT; CDR3 protein: CASSAGAGTDTQYF
D gene: .; V gene: TRBV5-5; J gene: TRBJ1-6; clone size: .; CDR3 DNA: TGTGCCAGCATTCTGGGGCCCATCTCCTATAATTCACCCCTCCACTTT; CDR3 protein: CASILGPISYNSPLHF
D gene: .; V gene: TRBV6-5; J gene: TRBJ1-3; clone size: .; CDR3 DNA: TGTGCCAGCAGTTCGGGGGGCAACTCTGGAAACACCATATATTTT; CDR3 protein: CASSSGGNSGNTIYF
D gene: TRBD1; V gene: TRBV13; J gene: TRBJ1-3; clone size: .; CDR3 DNA: TGTGCCAGCAGCTTGACAGGGCTCGCTGGAAACACCATATATTTT; CDR3 protein: CASSLTGLAGNTIYF
D gene: .; V gene: TRBV5-1; J gene: TRBJ2-4; clone size: .; CDR3 DNA: TGCGCCAGCAGCTTGGAGGGAGCCAAAAACAGTCAGTACTTC; CDR3 protein: CASSLEGAKNSQYF
D gene: .; V gene: TRBV7-9; J gene: TRBJ1-5; clone size: .; CDR3 DNA: TGTGCCAGCAGCCCCCAGGACATAAATCAGCCCCAGCATTTT; CDR3 protein: CASSPQDINQPQHF
D gene: .; V gene: TRBV28; J gene: TRBJ1-5; clone size: .; CDR3 DNA: TGTGCCAGCAGTTCATTAACAGGGAGAGGGTTCCAGCATTTT; CDR3 protein: CASSSLTGRGFQHF
D gene: .; V gene: TRBV4-1; J gene: TRBJ2-7; clone size: .; CDR3 DNA: TGCGCCAGCAGCCAAGCCCGTGACAGGAGCTCCTACGAGCAGTACTTC; CDR3 protein: CASSQARDRSSYEQYF
D gene: TRBD2; V gene: TRBV4-1; J gene: TRBJ2-7; clone size: .; CDR3 DNA: TGCGCCAGCAGCCAAGTAAGCCCACTAGCGGGAGAGGACGAGCAGTACTTC; CDR3 protein: CASSQVSPLAGEDEQYF
D gene: TRBD2; V gene: TRBV27; J gene: TRBJ2-3; clone size: .; CDR3 DNA: TGTGCCAGCAGCCCACAACTAGCGGGGGGTGGAGATACGCAGTATTTT; CDR3 protein: CASSPQLAGGGDTQYF
D gene: TRBD2; V gene: TRBV15; J gene: TRBJ2-5; clone size: .; CDR3 DNA: TGTGCCACCAGCATGTGGGGCGGGGGAGAGACCCAGTACTTC; CDR3 protein: CATSMWGGGETQYF
D gene: .; V gene: TRBV7-2; J gene: TRBJ2-3; clone size: .; CDR3 DNA: TGTGCCAGCAGCTTAGGTGGGCGGAGGGTTACAGATACGCAGTATTTT; CDR3 protein: CASSLGGRRVTDTQYF
D gene: TRBD2; V gene: TRBV2; J gene: TRBJ2-1; clone size: .; CDR3 DNA: TGTGCCAGCAGTGGGCTAGCGGGGGAAGAGCAGTTCTTC; CDR3 protein: CASSGLAGEEQFF
D gene: TRBD2; V gene: TRBV5-5; J gene: TRBJ2-5; clone size: .; CDR3 DNA: TGTGCCAGCAGCTTGGGACCAATAGCGGGGGGCCAAGAGACCCAGTACTTC; CDR3 protein: CASSLGPIAGGQETQYF
D gene: TRBD1; V gene: TRBV6-5; J gene: TRBJ2-7; clone size: .; CDR3 DNA: TGTGCCAGCAGCCGGACAGGGCTGGACGAGCAGTACTTC; CDR3 protein: CASSRTGLDEQYF
D gene: .; V gene: TRBV7-9; J gene: TRBJ1-6; clone size: few; CDR3 DNA: TGTTCCAGCAGCTTCTGGCGTCCGGAGCGAGGTTCACCCCTCCACTTT; CDR3 protein: CSSSFWRPERGSPLHF
D gene: TRBD2; V gene: TRBV11-2; J gene: TRBJ2-3; clone size: .; CDR3 DNA: TGTGCCAGTGCGGGGGACACAGATACGCAGTATTTT; CDR3 protein: CASAGDTDTQYF
D gene: .; V gene: TRBV6-5; J gene: TRBJ1-2; clone size: .; CDR3 DNA: TGTGCCAGCAAATCGGAGACCCTGGGCTACACCTTC; CDR3 protein: CASKSETLGYTF
D gene: TRBD1; V gene: TRBV27; J gene: TRBJ2-7; clone size: once; CDR3 DNA: TGTGCCAGCAGTTTAGGACAGGGTCGATACGAGCAGTACTTC; CDR3 protein: CASSLGQGRYEQYF
D gene: TRBD1; V gene: TRBV19; J gene: TRBJ1-1; clone size: once; CDR3 DNA: TGTGCCAGTAGTATCGGGACAGGGTATAATCCTAACACTGAAGCTTTCTTT; CDR3 protein: CASSIGTGYNPNTEAFF
D gene: .; V gene: TRBV5-4; J gene: TRBJ1-1; clone size: once; CDR3 DNA: TGTGCCACCCGACCCGTCCAGCTAGACAGGAACACTGAAGCTTTCTTT; CDR3 protein: CATRPVQLDRNTEAFF
D gene: .; V gene: TRBV28; J gene: TRBJ2-3; clone size: .; CDR3 DNA: TGTGCCAGCAGTTTTAGTCCCATAGCCACAGATACGCAGTATTTT; CDR3 protein: CASSFSPIATDTQYF
D gene: .; V gene: TRBV6-4; J gene: TRBJ2-6; clone size: .; CDR3 DNA: TGTGCCAGCAGAAAAGGGGAGGCCGGGGCCAACGGCCTGACTTTC; CDR3 protein: CASRKGEAGANGLTF
D gene: .; V gene: TRBV4-1; J gene: TRBJ1-3; clone size: .; CDR3 DNA: TGCGCCAGCAGCCAAGCAGGACAGCCCTCTGGAAACACCATATATTTT; CDR3 protein: CASSQAGQPSGNTIYF
D gene: TRBD1; V gene: TRBV29-1; J gene: TRBJ2-7; clone size: .; CDR3 DNA: TGCAGCGTTGAAAGCCAGGGGGCGAGATACGAGCAGTACTTC; CDR3 protein: CSVESQGARYEQYF
D gene: .; V gene: TRBV6-5; J gene: TRBJ1-1; clone size: .; CDR3 DNA: TGTGCCAGCAGTTATGACAGAGCGAACACTGAAGCTTTCTTT; CDR3 protein: CASSYDRANTEAFF
D gene: .; V gene: TRBV14; J gene: TRBJ1-2; clone size: .; CDR3 DNA: TGTGCCAGTAGTGAATTGCCCAACTTCTATGGCTACACCTTC; CDR3 protein: CASSELPNFYGYTF
D gene: .; V gene: TRBV5-4; J gene: TRBJ1-1; clone size: .; CDR3 DNA: TGTGCCAGCAGCTTGTTAGGGGTGAACACTGAAGCTTTCTTT; CDR3 protein: CASSLLGVNTEAFF
D gene: .; V gene: TRBV6-5; J gene: TRBJ2-1; clone size: .; CDR3 DNA: TGTGCCAGCAGCACACGGACAACTACCCAGGATGAGCAGTTCTTC; CDR3 protein: CASSTRTTTQDEQFF
D gene: TRBD2; V gene: TRBV28; J gene: TRBJ2-3; clone size: .; CDR3 DNA: TGTGCCACCCAACTAGCGGGGGGGTCAGATACGCAGTATTTT; CDR3 protein: CATQLAGGSDTQYF
D gene: .; V gene: TRBV19; J gene: TRBJ1-1; clone size: .; CDR3 DNA: TGTGCCAGTAGTACCAGTGGAGGGCCCACTGAAGCTTTCTTT; CDR3 protein: CASSTSGGPTEAFF
D gene: TRBD2; V gene: TRBV5-1; J gene: TRBJ2-2; clone size: few; CDR3 DNA: TGCGCCAGCAGCTTGATGCGTCTAGCGGAAAACACCGGGGAGCTGTTTTTT; CDR3 protein: CASSLMRLAENTGELFF
D gene: TRBD1; V gene: TRBV7-8; J gene: TRBJ2-7; clone size: once; CDR3 DNA: TGTGCCAGCAGCTTAGTGCAGGGGGCCTACGAGCAGTACTTC; CDR3 protein: CASSLVQGAYEQYF
D gene: .; V gene: TRBV6-6; J gene: TRBJ1-2; clone size: once; CDR3 DNA: TGTGCCAGCAGAACGACAGCTAACTATGGCTACACCTTC; CDR3 protein: CASRTTANYGYTF
D gene: TRBD2; V gene: TRBV5-4; J gene: TRBJ2-1; clone size: few; CDR3 DNA: TGTGCCAGCAGCTTGGCAGGACTAGCGGGGGGTACTAATGAGCAGTTCTTC; CDR3 protein: CASSLAGLAGGTNEQFF
D gene: .; V gene: TRBV28; J gene: TRBJ1-2; clone size: .; CDR3 DNA: TGTGCCAGCAGCTTCACACAGAACAACTATGGCTACACCTTC; CDR3 protein: CASSFTQNNYGYTF
D gene: .; V gene: TRBV28; J gene: TRBJ1-1; clone size: .; CDR3 DNA: TGTGCCAGCGCTGCGGGGAGGGTTTGGGGTACTGAAGCTTTCTTT; CDR3 protein: CASAAGRVWGTEAFF
D gene: .; V gene: TRBV5-4; J gene: TRBJ2-3; clone size: .; CDR3 DNA: TGTGCCAGCAGCGGAACAGGGACTACCACAGATACGCAGTATTTT; CDR3 protein: CASSGTGTTTDTQYF
D gene: TRBD1; V gene: TRBV11-1; J gene: TRBJ2-1; clone size: .; CDR3 DNA: TGTGCCAGCAGCTTCACAGGGGCTGAGCAGTTCTTC; CDR3 protein: CASSFTGAEQFF
D gene: .; V gene: TRBV6-1; J gene: TRBJ2-6; clone size: once; CDR3 DNA: TGTGCCAGCAGTGAAGGTAATTCTGGGGCCAACGTCCTGACTTTC; CDR3 protein: CASSEGNSGANVLTF
D gene: TRBD1; V gene: TRBV5-1; J gene: TRBJ2-5; clone size: .; CDR3 DNA: TGCGCCAGCAGCTTGGGGGACAGGGGAGAGACCCAGTACTTC; CDR3 protein: CASSLGDRGETQYF
D gene: TRBD2; V gene: TRBV10-1; J gene: TRBJ2-7; clone size: .; CDR3 DNA: TGCGCCAGCAGTGAGAATGGAGCGGGAGACAGCTCCTACGAGCAGTACTTC; CDR3 protein: CASSENGAGDSSYEQYF
D gene: TRBD2; V gene: TRBV9; J gene: TRBJ2-1; clone size: .; CDR3 DNA: TGTGCCAGCAGCGTACAAAGCGGGAGTGGGGGTGAGCAGTTCTTC; CDR3 protein: CASSVQSGSGGEQFF
D gene: TRBD2; V gene: TRBV29-1; J gene: TRBJ2-1; clone size: .; CDR3 DNA: TGCAGCGTTAGTCTCCTAGCGGGAGGAGGGGGATCCTACAATGAGCAGTTCTTC; CDR3 protein: CSVSLLAGGGGSYNEQFF
D gene: .; V gene: TRBV19; J gene: TRBJ2-7; clone size: .; CDR3 DNA: TGTGCCAGTAGTATAGTAGCGGACACGATCTACGAGCAGTACTTC; CDR3 protein: CASSIVADTIYEQYF